This T cell receptor beta chain was identified in a study of blood T cell repertoires in COVID-19. Study overall: Samples of COVID-19 (acute and convalescent) were obtained from the United States, Italy and Spain. PBMCs, B-cell-depleted T cells, or T cells were the source of the cDNA or gDNA that made up the material.

As processed by the authors: Amplified reference gene primers provided the basis for estimating nucleated cell counts. TCRdb's copy holds only in-frame clones and misses some; the assay was immunoSEQ multiplex PCR. V and J calls and clone size follow that table, whereas D and trimming were derived from the DNA. Of 75,000 to 90,000 clones listed, approximately 80% are singletons. The V gene lost 7 bases and the J gene lost 3 bases, with 18 bases spanning the gap. The CDR3 is made up of 15 amino acids. CDR1 is LNHDA, CDR2 SQIVND, per germline (reference sequence). The sequenced sample consisted of peripheral blood. The V gene is TRBV19, the J gene TRBJ1-2; the D is unclear. The receptor comes from a middle-aged woman with active or convalescent COVID-19. CDR3 protein: CASTKRYLRDYGYTF. DNA for the CDR3: TGTGCCAGTACCAAGAGGTACCTCCGGGACTATGGCTACACCTTC.